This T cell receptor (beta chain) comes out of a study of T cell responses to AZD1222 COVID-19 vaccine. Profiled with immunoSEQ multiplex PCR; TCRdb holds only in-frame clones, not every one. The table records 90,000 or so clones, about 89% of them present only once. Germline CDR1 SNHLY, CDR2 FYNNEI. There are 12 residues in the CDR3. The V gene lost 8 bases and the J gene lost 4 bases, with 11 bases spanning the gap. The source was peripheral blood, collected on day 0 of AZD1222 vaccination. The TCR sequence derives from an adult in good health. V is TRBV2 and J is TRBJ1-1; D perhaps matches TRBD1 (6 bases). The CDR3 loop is CASSGEGTEAFF. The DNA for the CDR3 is TGTGCCAGCTCAGGGGAAGGCACTGAAGCTTTCTTT.